One T cell receptor beta chain is described in this entry. Its specificity is not known. The data are from a study of regulatory T cells in long-lasting Graves disease. For TCR beta, libraries came from iRepertoire HTBI primers and Arm-PCR of CDR3 regions. TCRdb itself ran the multiplex PCR reads through MiXCR, one entry per CDR3 protein. The sample shows over 350,000 distinct CDR3 sequences, less than 25% of them seen only once. Study findings and constraints: Because few samples were included, accuracy may have been lower.

Indicated time point: persistent/refractory GD, antithyroid drugs over 5 years with positive TRAb. After RNA was extracted from PBMCs, the TCR library was made from it. The CDR3 is 11 amino acids. Per the germline V gene, CDR1 is SGHRS and CDR2 is YFSETQ. V lost 4 bases and J lost 12, with 8 bases in between. This TCR came from a female donor with Graves disease. Source: peripheral blood mononuclear cells (PBMCs), taken when the disease was refractory, from a patient treated with antithyroid drugs. The chain recombines TRBV5-1 with TRBJ1-6; D call uncertain. CDR3 sequence (DNA): TGCGCCAGCAGCGCACAGAGACCCCTCCACTTT. Translated, it gives CASSAQRPLHF.